Below are 9 T cell receptor beta chains sequenced from a single sample in a study of T cells in Graves' hyperthyroidism and ophthalmopathy. Researchers took RNA transcripts and amplified the TCR beta CDR3 regions from them. First-round RT-PCR of the TCR CDR3 relied on the HTBI primer set. TCRdb reprocessed the multiplex PCR reads with MiXCR, giving one entry per CDR3 protein. The table has about 710,000 distinct CDR3 sequences, about 17% seen once. The sample was blood. The receptors shown here come from a man in his late teens or twenties with Graves' hyperthyroidism.

This clonotype was observed at least ten times. The genes are TRBV12-3 or TRBV12-4 and TRBJ1-1; D is unclear. Trimming shortened V by 3 bases and J by 3 bases, and 8 bases separated the two germline ends. The CDR3 loop spans 13 amino acids. The CDR3 spells CASSFFGDTEAFF. The CDR3 DNA sequence: TGTGCCAGCAGTTTCTTCGGGGACACTGAAGCTTTCTTT.

The chain links TRBV20-1 to TRBJ2-3; 9 bases agree with TRBD2. Germline V CDR1 and CDR2: DFQATT, SNEGSKA (reference sequence). The CDR3 is 19 amino acids. The ends lost 1 base at V and 0 bases at J; junction bases unmatched: 14. CDR3 nucleotide sequence: TGCAGTGCTAGAGCCGACAGAGGGACTAGCCCAGAAAGCACAGATACGCAGTATTTT. Encoded protein: CSARADRGTSPESTDTQYF.

The rearrangement links TRBV12-3 or TRBV12-4 to TRBJ2-2; 9 bases line up with TRBD2. The ends lost 4 bases at V and 3 bases at J; junction bases unmatched: 6. The CDR3 is made up of 16 amino acids. The CDR3 DNA is TGTGCCAGCAGTTCGGGGACTAGCACGGACACCGGGGAGCTGTTTTTT. Protein: CASSSGTSTDTGELFF.

This clonotype was observed at least ten times. This chain joins TRBV7-2 and TRBJ2-1; no definite D call. From germline, CDR1 is SGHTA and CDR2 FQGNSA. This CDR3 is built from 15 residues. Trimming removed 1 base at V and 0 bases at J, with 7 bases between. The CDR3 here is CASSLDKSSYNEQFF. Written as DNA, the CDR3 is TGTGCCAGCAGCTTAGATAAAAGCTCCTACAATGAGCAGTTCTTC. Full variable domain (remainder filled in from reference TRBV7-2 and TRBJ2-1): GAGVSQSPSNKVTEKGKDVELRCDPISGHTALYWYRQSLGQGLEFLIYFQGNSAPDKSGLPSDRFSAERTGGSVSTLTIQRTQQEDSAVYLCASSLDKSSYNEQFFGPGTRLTVL.

This clonotype was found many times. The gene calls are TRBV29-1 and TRBJ2-7; D possibly matches TRBD1 or TRBD2 (5 bases each). Germline loops: CDR1 SQVTM, CDR2 ANQGSEA. Trimming removed 7 bases at V and 4 bases at J, with 14 bases between. This CDR3 has 12 residues. This chain's CDR3 is CSALGTVYEQYF. In DNA, the CDR3 is TGCAGCGCCCTGGGGACGGTTTACGAGCAGTACTTC.

A remark on this clonotype: This may arise from a read error, as a much more abundant clone is one base away. The rearrangement links TRBV27 to TRBJ1-6; TRBD1 matches at 8 bases. Germline V gives CDR1 MNHEY, CDR2 SMNVEV (reference sequence). This CDR3 region has 18 residues. The CDR3 coding sequence is TGTGCCAGCAGTGCACAGGGGGTCGGGGCCTTCTATAATTCATCCCTCCACTTT. Translation: CASSAQGVGAFYNSSLHF.

This clonotype was seen at least ten times. In nucleotides, the CDR3 is TGTGCCAGCAGTTTAATCTTAGGCAGAAATGAGCAGTTCTTC. Its translation: CASSLILGRNEQFF. The chain uses TRBV12-3 or TRBV12-4 and TRBJ2-1; unclear D gene. CDR3 length: 14 amino acids. Trimming removed 2 bases at V and 7 bases at J, with 12 bases between.

This clonotype was detected many times. This chain connects TRBV2 to TRBJ2-3; the D gene is possibly TRBD1 (6 bases). In germline, CDR1 is SNHLY, CDR2 FYNNEI. The CDR3 consists of 12 residues. V gave up 1 base and J gave up 9 bases, with 8 bases separating them. CDR3: CASSEDRVTQYF. The CDR3 DNA reads as TGTGCCAGCAGTGAAGACAGGGTGACGCAGTATTTT.

This clonotype showed up just a few times. The chain links TRBV20-1 to TRBJ2-1; D may match TRBD1 or TRBD2 (5 bases each). Germline values: CDR1 DFQATT, CDR2 SNEGSKA (reference sequence). The CDR3 runs to 14 residues. CDR3 sequence reads: CSPSPGRSYNEQFF. The CDR3 nucleotides are TGCAGCCCCTCCCCGGGGCGCTCCTACAATGAGCAGTTCTTC.